This T cell receptor beta chain derives from a study of T cells in Graves' hyperthyroidism and ophthalmopathy. RNA transcripts gave rise to amplified TCR beta CDR3 regions. In the first-round RT-PCR of the TCR CDR3, the HTBI primer set was used. TCRdb re-called the multiplex PCR reads with MiXCR, one entry per CDR3 protein. The sample shows 400,000 or so distinct CDR3 sequences, approximately 14% of them seen only once. The CDR3 consists of 14 residues. CDR1 KGHDR and CDR2 SFDVKD come from the germline V gene. V was cut by 10 bases and J by 2 bases, with 15 bases left in between. This clonotype has at least ten counts. The diagnostic basis comprised clinical symptoms, serum thyroxine and TRAb, thyroid ultrasound and orbital computed tomography.

The TCR originated in a woman aged 60-75 years with Graves' ophthalmopathy. Input material: blood. The V call is TRBV24-1, the J call TRBJ2-3; D is unclear. The CDR3 loop is CATTDTSATDTQYF. CDR3 nucleotide sequence: TGTGCCACAACAGACACGTCTGCCACAGATACGCAGTATTTT.